Following are 26 T cell receptor beta chains from one sample sequenced in a study of T cells in Graves' hyperthyroidism and ophthalmopathy. Template material for amplifying TCR beta CDR3 regions consisted of RNA transcripts. The primer set for the first-round RT-PCR of the TCR CDR3 was HTBI. A single record per CDR3 protein comes from TCRdb applying MiXCR to the multiplex PCR reads. Of about 480,000 distinct CDR3 sequences listed, approximately 15% are singletons. The specimen was blood. Every receptor here comes from a woman under 30 with Graves' hyperthyroidism.

The V gene is TRBV29-1, the J gene TRBJ1-2; D call uncertain. Germline V gene lookup returns CDR1 SQVTM and CDR2 ANQGSEA. The CDR3 extends over 12 amino acids. V was trimmed by 8 bases and J by 3 bases, leaving 13 bases between them. Here the CDR3 reads CSLEEGDYGYTF. The CDR3 region has the DNA TGCAGCTTAGAGGAGGGAGACTATGGCTACACCTTC.

The table lists this clonotype with a few counts. CDR3 sequence (DNA): TGTGCCATCAGTGAGTCTGAGTACAGTTATTATGGCTACACCTTC. Its translation: CAISESEYSYYGYTF. The V call is TRBV10-3, the J call TRBJ1-2; D gene unclear. V lost 0 bases and J lost 5, with 13 bases in between. This CDR3 has 15 amino acids. Germline lookup yields CDR1 ENHRY and CDR2 SYGVKD.

Ten or more counts support this clonotype. V usage is TRBV5-1 and J usage is TRBJ2-3; 8 positions match TRBD2. Germline lookup yields CDR1 SGHRS and CDR2 YFSETQ. The V segment lost 6 bases and the J segment 3 bases; nucleotides outside the gene matches: 6. The CDR3 contains 14 residues. The CDR3 nucleotides are TGCGCCAGCAAGCTAGCGGGTCCTACAGATACGCAGTATTTT. It encodes CASKLAGPTDTQYF.

The chain is built from TRBV10-3 and TRBJ1-2; D is undetermined. CDR3 length equals 12 residues. Trimming took 3 bases from V and 14 from J, leaving 16 bases between them. Germline-derived CDR1 and CDR2 are ENHRY and SYGVKD. CDR3 bases: TGTGCCATCAGTGATTACCAGGACCCACATACCTTC. Residues: CAISDYQDPHTF.

In this sample, this clonotype turned up many times. The rearrangement links TRBV30 to TRBJ1-2, with D unclear. Germline assignment: CDR1 GTSNPN and CDR2 SVGIG (reference sequence). The CDR3 is 11 amino acids. V gave up 3 bases and J gave up 2 bases, with 4 bases separating them. The CDR3 DNA follows: TGTGCCTGGAGCCTAAACTATGGCTACACCTTC. Translation gives CAWSLNYGYTF.

In its sample, this clonotype was seen many times. This rearrangement joins TRBV27 to TRBJ1-2; a possible D gene is TRBD1 (6 bases). The CDR3 spans 15 residues. V lost 6 bases, J lost 4 bases, and 18 bases lay in between. Germline V gene sequence: CDR1 MNHEY, CDR2 SMNVEV (reference sequence). The CDR3 DNA reads TGTGCCAGCAGCCGGGACCCGACAGGCCCCTATGGCTACACCTTC. It yields the protein CASSRDPTGPYGYTF.

CDR3 sequence: CASSQFTPGELFF. For the CDR3, the DNA is TGTGCCAGCAGCCAATTTACACCCGGGGAGCTGTTTTTT. The chain is built from TRBV14 and TRBJ2-2; unclear D gene. The V end lost 2 bases, the J end lost 6 bases, and 7 bases lay between the germline ends. The CDR3 runs 13 residues. Germline CDR1 SGHDN, CDR2 FVKESK. The variable domain in full, with the rest retrieved from reference TRBV14 and TRBJ2-2, is EAGVTQFPSHSVIEKGQTVTLRCDPISGHDNLYWYRRVMGKEIKFLLHFVKESKQDESGMPNNRFLAERTGGTYSTLKVQPAELEDSGVYFCASSQFTPGELFFGEGSRLTVL.

The chain employs TRBV6-2 or TRBV6-3 and TRBJ2-1; the D gene is possibly TRBD2 (6 bases). CDR3 length: 15 amino acids. Per the germline V gene, CDR1 is MNHEY and CDR2 is SVGEGT. The ends were cut back, 2 bases at V and 3 bases at J, with 11 bases in the middle. DNA for the CDR3: TGTGCCAGCAGTTACAATCTAGCGAGCTACAATGAGCAGTTCTTC. It encodes CASSYNLASYNEQFF.

Ten or more counts support this clonotype. The J gene is TRBJ1-2, the V gene TRBV29-1; D remains unclear. V was shortened by 4 bases and J by 4 bases, with 13 bases between the two germline ends. Germline V gives CDR1 SQVTM, CDR2 ANQGSEA. There are 13 residues in the CDR3. The DNA for the CDR3 is TGCAGCGTTGGGCAGACCGATATCTATGGCTACACCTTC. This translates into CSVGQTDIYGYTF.

This clonotype was recorded many times. The chain links TRBV6-5 to TRBJ1-2; D ambiguous. Deletions cut 2 bases from V and 7 bases from J, with 14 bases between. The germline V gene has CDR1 MNHEY and CDR2 SVGAGI. CDR3 size: 14 residues. In nucleotides, the CDR3 is TGTGCCAGCAGTTACGGCCAGGACCTGAGTGGCTACACCTTC. Translating it yields CASSYGQDLSGYTF.

This clonotype appeared many times. In nucleotides, the CDR3 is TGTGCCAGCAGTAGCCCCCGAAAGCGGGAGAGTACAGATACGCAGTATTTT. Protein sequence: CASSSPRKRESTDTQYF. This sequence joins TRBV6-1 and TRBJ2-3, with 8 bases fitting TRBD2. Germline V CDR1 and CDR2: MNHNS, SASEGT. The CDR3 has 17 residues. V was pared by 5 bases and J by 3 bases, with 13 bases of the junction left unmatched.

With regard to this clonotype: This may arise from a read error, as a much more abundant clone is one base away. This rearrangement joins TRBV7-2 to TRBJ2-3, with TRBD2 matching over 7 bases. From germline, CDR1 is SGHTA and CDR2 FQGNSA. CDR3 size: 14 residues. V lost 6 bases and J lost 1; bases outside the gene matches: 4. The CDR3 bases are TGTGCCAGCAGGGGCCGGGGGGGCACAGATACGCAGTATTTT. Amino acid sequence: CASRGRGGTDTQYF. Full variable domain (rest looked up from reference TRBV7-2 and TRBJ2-3): GAGVSQSPSNKVTEKGKDVELRCDPISGHTALYWYRQSLGQGLEFLIYFQGNSAPDKSGLPSDRFSAERTGGSVSTLTIQRTQQEDSAVYLCASRGRGGTDTQYFGPGTRLTVL.

This clonotype was seen more than once but under ten times. This chain uses TRBV10-2 with TRBJ2-1, with D possibly being TRBD1 or TRBD2 (5 bases each). CDR1 is WSHSY, CDR2 SAAADI, per germline. Trimming shortened V by 6 bases and J by 6 bases, and 18 bases separated the two germline ends. This CDR3 is 15 amino acids long. CDR3 DNA: TGCGCCAGCAGACGGGGCGTGGCAGGTGGCAATGAGCAGTTCTTC. Its protein product is CASRRGVAGGNEQFF.

In this sample, this clonotype turned up many times. The J gene is TRBJ2-3, the V gene TRBV5-1; 9 bases fit TRBD2. Germline values: CDR1 SGHRS, CDR2 YFSETQ. With 1 base clipped from V and 3 bases from J, the junction kept 9 bases outside the gene matches. CDR3 length equals 17 residues. The CDR3 DNA follows: TGCGCCAGCAGCTTGACTCCAGCGGGAGGACCGACAGATACGCAGTATTTT. This sequence encodes CASSLTPAGGPTDTQYF.

In this sample, this clonotype turned up many times. The chain joins TRBV6-2 or TRBV6-3 to TRBJ2-1; TRBD2 matches 11 bases. CDR1 and CDR2 from the germline V gene are MNHEY and SVGEGT. With V trimmed by 10 bases and J by 10 bases, 12 bases remained unmatched. The CDR3 covers 14 residues. The CDR3 DNA reads as TGTGCCACCTCAGGTAGCGGGAGGGCCAGGGAGCAGTTCTTC. Its translation: CATSGSGRAREQFF.

This clonotype was observed at least ten times. The genes are TRBV20-1 and TRBJ2-7; 11 positions agree with TRBD2. The CDR3 contains 16 residues. CDR1 and CDR2 from the germline V gene are DFQATT and SNEGSKA (reference sequence). The J segment lost 0 bases and the V segment lost 1 base, leaving 5 bases of the junction unmatched. CDR3 in amino acids: CSARGASGRISYEQYF. For the CDR3, the DNA is TGCAGTGCTAGAGGGGCTAGCGGGAGGATCTCCTACGAGCAGTACTTC.

This clonotype was recorded many times. The chain employs TRBV24-1 and TRBJ2-7, with D possibly being TRBD1 or TRBD2 (5 bases each). Trimming pared 6 bases from V and 2 bases from J, leaving 16 bases between. Per the germline V gene, CDR1 is KGHDR and CDR2 is SFDVKD. This CDR3 is 15 amino acids long. The DNA of the CDR3 is TGTGCCACCAGTTCCTCCGGGACCTCTACCTACGAGCAGTACTTC. Amino acid sequence: CATSSSGTSTYEQYF.

This chain joins TRBV19 and TRBJ2-7, with TRBD2 matching 8 bases. The V and J ends lost 6 bases and 2 bases, in that order; junction bases with no gene match: 6. Germline V gene lookup returns CDR1 LNHDA and CDR2 SQIVND (reference sequence). The CDR3 spans 14 residues. The CDR3 reads CASRSSGYPYEQYV. The CDR3 bases are TGTGCCAGTAGGTCTAGCGGGTATCCCTACGAGCAGTACGTC.

This clonotype was seen repeatedly, ten times or more. The chain is built from TRBV12-3 or TRBV12-4 and TRBJ1-2, with D maybe TRBD1 (6 bases). V was shortened by 7 bases and J by 8 bases, with 14 bases between the two germline ends. The CDR3 sequence is 12 residues long. The CDR3 bases are TGTGCCAGCACCCTGACAGGCTTCGGCTACACCTTC. Amino acid sequence: CASTLTGFGYTF.

This clonotype was picked up many times. The J gene is TRBJ1-3, the V gene TRBV5-6, with D tentatively TRBD1 (5 bases). The V end was cut by 7 bases, the J end by 0 bases, with 14 bases between. The V gene's germline CDR1 is SGHDT and CDR2 YYEEEE. The CDR3 has 15 amino acids. The CDR3 is CASASRQSSGNTIYF. Here the CDR3 DNA reads TGTGCCAGCGCTTCCCGACAGAGCTCTGGAAACACCATATATTTT.

There are many counts of this clonotype. The chain recombines TRBV14 with TRBJ1-1; D is unresolved. CDR3 length equals 15 residues. CDR1 SGHDN and CDR2 FVKESK come from the germline V gene. The ends were cut back, 1 base at V and 4 bases at J, with 13 bases in the middle. In nucleotides, the CDR3 is TGTGCCAGCAGCCAAGTAGGGATCCTGGTCACTGAAGCTTTCTTT. The encoded protein is CASSQVGILVTEAFF.

The sample holds many counts of this clonotype. The chain uses TRBV12-3 or TRBV12-4 and TRBJ1-5; D is possibly TRBD1 (5 bases). V was pared by 3 bases and J by 3 bases, with 9 bases between. This CDR3 region has 14 residues. CDR3 sequence reads: CASSLGQPNQPQHF. In nucleotides, the CDR3 is TGTGCCAGCAGTTTGGGGCAGCCCAATCAGCCCCAGCATTTT.

There are many counts of this clonotype. The CDR3 nucleotides read TGCAGTGCCCAGACCGGGGGAGTGACTGAGCAGTTCTTC. Translating gives CSAQTGGVTEQFF. The chain has TRBV20-1 and TRBJ2-1; D is perhaps TRBD2 (6 bases). From germline, CDR1 is DFQATT and CDR2 SNEGSKA (reference sequence). The CDR3 covers 13 residues. Trimming pared 6 bases from V and 9 bases from J, leaving 18 bases between.

V is TRBV5-4 and J is TRBJ2-7; 8 bases line up with TRBD2. CDR1 and CDR2 from the germline V gene are SGHNT and YYREEE (reference sequence). The CDR3 is 15 residues long. Germline trimming cut 4 bases from V and 4 bases from J; bases unmatched to any gene: 10. As DNA, the CDR3 is TGTGCCAGCAGCCCCCAAGCGGGAGAAAGGTACGAGCAGTACTTC. Translated, it gives CASSPQAGERYEQYF.

There are a few counts of this clonotype. The chain couples TRBV7-9 to TRBJ2-1; 10 positions agree with TRBD1. The CDR3 runs to 15 residues. CDR1 is SEHNR and CDR2 is FQNEAQ in the germline V gene (reference sequence). Germline trimming cut 6 bases from V and 4 bases from J; bases unmatched to any gene: 6. CDR3 DNA: TGTGCCAGCAGTTGGGGACAGGGGACTTACAATGAGCAGTTCTTC. It specifies CASSWGQGTYNEQFF.

This clonotype was recorded a few times. The chain uses TRBV7-9 and TRBJ2-5; D might be TRBD1 or TRBD2, each matching 7 bases. Trimming removed 1 base at V and 4 bases at J, with 13 bases between. CDR3 size: 15 residues. CDR1 is SEHNR, CDR2 FQNEAQ, per germline (reference sequence). CDR3 loop: CASSLVQGGRETQYF. The CDR3 coding sequence is TGTGCCAGCAGCTTAGTTCAGGGGGGGCGAGAGACCCAGTACTTC.